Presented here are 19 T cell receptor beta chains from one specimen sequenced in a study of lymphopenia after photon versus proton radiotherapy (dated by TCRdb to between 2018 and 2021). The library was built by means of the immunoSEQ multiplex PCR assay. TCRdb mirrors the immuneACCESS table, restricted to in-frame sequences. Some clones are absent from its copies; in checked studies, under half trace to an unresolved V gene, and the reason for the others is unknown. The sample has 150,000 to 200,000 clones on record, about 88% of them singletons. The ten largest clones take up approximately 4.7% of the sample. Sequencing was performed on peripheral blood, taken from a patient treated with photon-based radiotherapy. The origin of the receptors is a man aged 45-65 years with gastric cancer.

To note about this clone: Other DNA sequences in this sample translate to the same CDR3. CDR3 loop: CASSPGLQETQYF. CDR3 coding DNA: TGTGCCAGCTCCCCGGGCCTCCAAGAGACCCAGTACTTC. The chain is built from TRBV18 and TRBJ2-5; D gene uncertain. CDR1 KGHSH and CDR2 LQKENI come from the germline V gene. Deletions cut 6 bases from V and 1 base from J, with 9 bases between. The CDR3 length is 13 residues.

DNA of the CDR3: TGCGCCAGCAGCTTGGCCTCTCCTTCACAGGGATACAATGAGCAGTTCTTC. This sequence encodes CASSLASPSQGYNEQFF. The chain joins TRBV5-1 to TRBJ2-1; maybe TRBD1 (6 bases). The CDR3 has 17 residues. Between the trimmed V and J ends, which lost 0 bases and 4 bases, there was a span of 17 bases. CDR1 is SGHRS and CDR2 is YFSETQ in the germline V gene.

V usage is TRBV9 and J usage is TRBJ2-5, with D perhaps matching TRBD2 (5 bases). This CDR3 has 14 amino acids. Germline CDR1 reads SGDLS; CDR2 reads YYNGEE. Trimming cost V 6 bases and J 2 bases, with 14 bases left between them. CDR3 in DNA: TGTGCCAGCAACAACGGGATGGGGCAAGAGACCCAGTACTTC. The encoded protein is CASNNGMGQETQYF.

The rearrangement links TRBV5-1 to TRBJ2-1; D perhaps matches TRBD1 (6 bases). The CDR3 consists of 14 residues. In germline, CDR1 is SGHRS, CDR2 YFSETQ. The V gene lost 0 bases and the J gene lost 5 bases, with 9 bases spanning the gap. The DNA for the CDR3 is TGCGCCAGCAGCTTGGGATCAGGGGACAATGAGCAGTTCTTC. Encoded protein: CASSLGSGDNEQFF. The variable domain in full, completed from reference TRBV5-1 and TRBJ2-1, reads KAGVTQTPRYLIKTRGQQVTLSCSPISGHRSVSWYQQTPGQGLQFLFEYFSETQRNKGNFPGRFSGRQFSNSRSEMNVSTLELGDSALYLCASSLGSGDNEQFFGPGTRLTVL.

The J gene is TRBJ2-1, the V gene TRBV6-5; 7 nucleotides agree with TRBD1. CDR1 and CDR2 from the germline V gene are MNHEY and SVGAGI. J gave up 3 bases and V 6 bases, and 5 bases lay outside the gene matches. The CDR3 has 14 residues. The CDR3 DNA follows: TGTGCCAGCAGAAAACGGGACAGCTACAATGAGCAGTTCTTC. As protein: CASRKRDSYNEQFF.

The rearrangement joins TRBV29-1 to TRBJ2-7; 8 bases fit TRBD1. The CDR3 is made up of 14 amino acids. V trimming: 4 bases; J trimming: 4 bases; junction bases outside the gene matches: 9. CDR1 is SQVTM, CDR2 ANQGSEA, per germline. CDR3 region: CSVGRQGSRYEQYF. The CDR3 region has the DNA TGCAGCGTTGGCAGACAGGGGTCCAGATACGAGCAGTACTTC.

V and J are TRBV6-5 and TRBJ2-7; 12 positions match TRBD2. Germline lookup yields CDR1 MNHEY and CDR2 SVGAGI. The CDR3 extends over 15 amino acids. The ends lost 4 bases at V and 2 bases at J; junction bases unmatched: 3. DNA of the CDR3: TGTGCCAGCAGTTCTTGGACTAGCGGGACCTACGAGCAGTACTTC. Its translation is CASSSWTSGTYEQYF.

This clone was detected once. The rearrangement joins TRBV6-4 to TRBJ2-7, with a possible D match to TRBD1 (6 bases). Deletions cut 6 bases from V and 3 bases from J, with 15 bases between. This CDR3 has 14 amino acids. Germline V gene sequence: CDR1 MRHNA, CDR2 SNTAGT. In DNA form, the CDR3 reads TGTGCCAGCAGAGAGTACAGGGCGGACTACGAGCAGTACTTC. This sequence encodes CASREYRADYEQYF.

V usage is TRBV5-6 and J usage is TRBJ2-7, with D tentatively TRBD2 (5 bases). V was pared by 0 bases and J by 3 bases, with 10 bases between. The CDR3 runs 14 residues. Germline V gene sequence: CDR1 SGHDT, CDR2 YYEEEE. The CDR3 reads CASSLGAGIYEQYF. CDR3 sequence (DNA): TGTGCCAGCAGCTTGGGGGCCGGGATCTACGAGCAGTACTTC. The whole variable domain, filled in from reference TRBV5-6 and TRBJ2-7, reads DAGVTQSPTHLIKTRGQQVTLRCSPKSGHDTVSWYQQALGQGPQFIFQYYEEEERQRGNFPDRFSGHQFPNYSSELNVNALLLGDSALYLCASSLGAGIYEQYFGPGTRLTVT.

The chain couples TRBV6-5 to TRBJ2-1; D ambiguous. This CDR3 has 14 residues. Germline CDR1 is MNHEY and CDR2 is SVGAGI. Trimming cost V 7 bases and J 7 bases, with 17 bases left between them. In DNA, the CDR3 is TGTGCCAGCAAGAAACCGGTGAGCCCGAATGAGCAGTTCTTC. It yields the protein CASKKPVSPNEQFF.

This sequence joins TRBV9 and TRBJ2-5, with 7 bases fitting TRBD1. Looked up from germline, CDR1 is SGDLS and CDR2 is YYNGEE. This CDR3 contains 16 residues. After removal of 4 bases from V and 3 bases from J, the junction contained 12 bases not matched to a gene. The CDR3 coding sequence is TGTGCCAGCAGCCCACAAGGGACAGCCATGAAAGAGACCCAGTACTTC. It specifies CASSPQGTAMKETQYF.

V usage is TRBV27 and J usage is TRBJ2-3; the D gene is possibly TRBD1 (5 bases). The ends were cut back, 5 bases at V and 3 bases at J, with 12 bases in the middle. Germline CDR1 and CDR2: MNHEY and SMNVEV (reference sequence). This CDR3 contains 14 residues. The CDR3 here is CASSPRQFTDTQYF. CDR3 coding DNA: TGTGCCAGCAGTCCTAGACAGTTTACAGATACGCAGTATTTT.

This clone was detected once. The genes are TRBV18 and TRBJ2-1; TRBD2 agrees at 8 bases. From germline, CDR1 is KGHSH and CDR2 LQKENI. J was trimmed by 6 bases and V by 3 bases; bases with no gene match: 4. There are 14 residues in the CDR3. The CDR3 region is CASSPGLALNEQFF. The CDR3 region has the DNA TGTGCCAGCTCACCCGGACTAGCCCTCAATGAGCAGTTCTTC.

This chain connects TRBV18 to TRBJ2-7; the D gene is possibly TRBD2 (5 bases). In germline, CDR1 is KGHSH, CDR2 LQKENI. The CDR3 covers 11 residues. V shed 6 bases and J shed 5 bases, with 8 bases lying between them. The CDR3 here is CASSLEDEQYF. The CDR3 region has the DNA TGTGCCAGCTCTTTGGAGGACGAGCAGTACTTC.

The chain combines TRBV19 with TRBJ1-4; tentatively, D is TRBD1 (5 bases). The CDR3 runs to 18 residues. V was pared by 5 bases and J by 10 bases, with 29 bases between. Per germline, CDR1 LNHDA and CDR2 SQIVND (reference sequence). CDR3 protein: CASSPRGFQGGDRGKLFF. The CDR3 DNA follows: TGTGCCAGTAGTCCTCGAGGGTTCCAGGGCGGGGATCGGGGAAAACTGTTTTTT.

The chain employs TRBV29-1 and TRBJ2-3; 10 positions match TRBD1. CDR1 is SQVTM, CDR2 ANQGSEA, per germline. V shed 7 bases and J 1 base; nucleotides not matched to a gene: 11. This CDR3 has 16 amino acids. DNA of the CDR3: TGCAGCGCCTCAGCCGGGACAGGGGTGGGCACAGATACGCAGTATTTT. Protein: CSASAGTGVGTDTQYF.

The DNA for the CDR3 is TGTGCCAGCAGCATTATCGACAGGGGCGAGCAGTACTTC. Protein: CASSIIDRGEQYF. The V call is TRBV5-5, the J call TRBJ2-7; 8 bases line up with TRBD1. V dropped 4 bases and J dropped 6; count of bases not matched to a gene: 6. Germline CDR1 and CDR2: SGHKS and YYEKEE (reference sequence). This CDR3 spans 13 amino acids.

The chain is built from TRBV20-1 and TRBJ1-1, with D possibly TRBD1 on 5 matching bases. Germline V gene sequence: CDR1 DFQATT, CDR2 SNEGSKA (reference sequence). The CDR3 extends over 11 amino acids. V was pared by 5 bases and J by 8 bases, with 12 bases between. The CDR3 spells CSARRQREAFF. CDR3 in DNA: TGCAGTGCTCGCCGACAGAGAGAAGCTTTCTTT.

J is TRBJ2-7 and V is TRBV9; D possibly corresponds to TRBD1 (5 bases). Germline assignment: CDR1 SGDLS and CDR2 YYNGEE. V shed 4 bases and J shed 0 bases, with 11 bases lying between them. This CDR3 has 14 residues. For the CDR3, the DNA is TGTGCCAGCAGCCCGCCAGACAGCTCCTACGAGCAGTACTTC. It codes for CASSPPDSSYEQYF. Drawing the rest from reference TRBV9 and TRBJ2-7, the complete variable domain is DSGVTQTPKHLITATGQRVTLRCSPRSGDLSVYWYQQSLDQGLQFLIQYYNGEERAKGNILERFSAQQFPDLHSELNLSSLELGDSALYFCASSPPDSSYEQYFGPGTRLTVT.